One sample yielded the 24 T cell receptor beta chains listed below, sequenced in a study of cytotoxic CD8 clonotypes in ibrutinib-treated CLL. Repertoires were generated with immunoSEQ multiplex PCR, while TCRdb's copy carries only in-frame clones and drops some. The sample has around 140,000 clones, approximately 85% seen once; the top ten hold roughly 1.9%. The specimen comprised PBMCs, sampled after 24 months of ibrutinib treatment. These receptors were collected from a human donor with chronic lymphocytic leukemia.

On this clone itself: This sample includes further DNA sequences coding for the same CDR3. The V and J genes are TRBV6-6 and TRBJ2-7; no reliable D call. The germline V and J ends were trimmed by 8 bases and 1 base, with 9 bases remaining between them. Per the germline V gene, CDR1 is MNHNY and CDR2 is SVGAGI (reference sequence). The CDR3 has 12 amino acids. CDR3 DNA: TGTGCCAGCCGGCCAGAGTCCTACGAGCAGTACTTC. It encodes CASRPESYEQYF.

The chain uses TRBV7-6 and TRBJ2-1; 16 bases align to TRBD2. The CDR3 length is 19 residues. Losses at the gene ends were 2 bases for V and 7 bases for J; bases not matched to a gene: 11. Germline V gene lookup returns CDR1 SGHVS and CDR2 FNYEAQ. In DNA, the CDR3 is TGTGCCAGCAGCTTAAAGGGGACCGGGACTAGCGGGAGGGATAATGAGCAGTTCTTC. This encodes CASSLKGTGTSGRDNEQFF.

The CDR3 loop reads CASRRSEGWSTEAFF. The DNA of the CDR3 is TGCGCCAGCAGGCGGAGTGAGGGGTGGAGCACTGAAGCTTTCTTT. The chain couples TRBV5-1 to TRBJ1-1; perhaps TRBD1 as D (5 bases). Per germline, CDR1 SGHRS and CDR2 YFSETQ. The CDR3 is 15 residues long. V lost 5 bases and J lost 4, with 18 bases in between.

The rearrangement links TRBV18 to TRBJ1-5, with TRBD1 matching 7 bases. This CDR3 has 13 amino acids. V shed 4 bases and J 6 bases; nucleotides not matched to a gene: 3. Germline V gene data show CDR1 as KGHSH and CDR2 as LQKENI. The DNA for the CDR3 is TGTGCCAGCTCACAGGGGGCTCTTCAGCCCCAGCATTTT. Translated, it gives CASSQGALQPQHF.

The CDR3 sequence is CASSWGSADTEAFF. The CDR3 DNA reads TGTGCCAGCAGCTGGGGATCAGCGGACACTGAAGCTTTCTTT. This sequence joins TRBV28 and TRBJ1-1; D is ambiguous. Germline V lookup: CDR1 MDHEN, CDR2 SYDVKM. CDR3 length equals 14 residues. The V end was cut by 6 bases, the J end by 3 bases, with 14 bases between.

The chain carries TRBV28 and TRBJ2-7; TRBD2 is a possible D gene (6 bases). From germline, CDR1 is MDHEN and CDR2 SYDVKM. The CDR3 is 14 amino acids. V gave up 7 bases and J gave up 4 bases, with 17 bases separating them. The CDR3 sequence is CASIAPGVLYEQYF. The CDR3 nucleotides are TGTGCCAGCATCGCCCCGGGGGTTTTGTACGAGCAGTACTTC. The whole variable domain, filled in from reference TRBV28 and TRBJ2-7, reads DVKVTQSSRYLVKRTGEKVFLECVQDMDHENMFWYRQDPGLGLRLIYFSYDVKMKEKGDIPEGYSVSREKKERFSLILESASTNQTSMYLCASIAPGVLYEQYFGPGTRLTVT.

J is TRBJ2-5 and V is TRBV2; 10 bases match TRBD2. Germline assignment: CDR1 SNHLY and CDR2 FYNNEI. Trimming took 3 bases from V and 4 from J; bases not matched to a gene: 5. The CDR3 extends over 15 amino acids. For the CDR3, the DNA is TGTGCCAGCAGTGAGATTCTAGCGGGAGCAGAGACCCAGTACTTC. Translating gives CASSEILAGAETQYF.

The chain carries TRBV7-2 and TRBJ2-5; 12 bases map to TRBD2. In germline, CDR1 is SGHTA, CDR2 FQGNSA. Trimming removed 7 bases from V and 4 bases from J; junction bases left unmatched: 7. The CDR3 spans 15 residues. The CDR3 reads CASTLTSGSAETQYF. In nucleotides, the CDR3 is TGTGCCAGCACCCTGACTAGCGGGAGTGCAGAGACCCAGTACTTC.

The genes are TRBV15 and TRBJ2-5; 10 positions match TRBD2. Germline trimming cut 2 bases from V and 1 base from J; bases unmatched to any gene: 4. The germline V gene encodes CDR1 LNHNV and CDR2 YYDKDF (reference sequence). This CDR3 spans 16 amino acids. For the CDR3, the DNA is TGTGCCACCAGCAGATCACGGACTAGCGGCCAAGAGACCCAGTACTTC. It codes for CATSRSRTSGQETQYF.

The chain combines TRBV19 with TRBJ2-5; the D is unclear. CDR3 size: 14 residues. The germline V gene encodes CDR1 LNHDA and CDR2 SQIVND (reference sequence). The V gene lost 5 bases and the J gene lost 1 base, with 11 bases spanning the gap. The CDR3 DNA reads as TGTGCCAGTAGTCGCGCCACCCTCCAAGAGACCCAGTACTTC. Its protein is CASSRATLQETQYF.

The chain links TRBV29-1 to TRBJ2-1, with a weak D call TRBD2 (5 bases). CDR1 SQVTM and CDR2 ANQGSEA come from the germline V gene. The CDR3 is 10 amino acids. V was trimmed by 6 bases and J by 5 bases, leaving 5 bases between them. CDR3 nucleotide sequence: TGCAGCGTCGGGAACAATGAGCAGTTCTTC. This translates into CSVGNNEQFF.

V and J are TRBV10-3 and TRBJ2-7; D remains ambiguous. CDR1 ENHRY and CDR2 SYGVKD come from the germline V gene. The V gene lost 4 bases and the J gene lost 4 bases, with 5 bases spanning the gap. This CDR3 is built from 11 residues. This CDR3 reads CAISGRYEQYF. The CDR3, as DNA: TGTGCCATCAGTGGGCGGTACGAGCAGTACTTC.

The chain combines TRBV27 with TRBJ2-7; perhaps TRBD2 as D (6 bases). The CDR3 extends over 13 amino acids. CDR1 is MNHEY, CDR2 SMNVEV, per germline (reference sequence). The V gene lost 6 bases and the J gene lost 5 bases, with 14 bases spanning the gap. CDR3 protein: CASRRAGTDEQYF. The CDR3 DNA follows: TGTGCCAGCAGACGGGCGGGAACAGACGAGCAGTACTTC.

CDR3 amino acids: CASTPRGSGSEAFF. CDR3 DNA: TGTGCCAGCACCCCCCGAGGTTCGGGGTCTGAAGCTTTCTTT. The chain links TRBV28 to TRBJ1-1; no firm D call. CDR3 length: 14 amino acids. V was clipped by 7 bases and J by 6 bases, with 18 bases between them. Germline V lookup: CDR1 MDHEN, CDR2 SYDVKM.

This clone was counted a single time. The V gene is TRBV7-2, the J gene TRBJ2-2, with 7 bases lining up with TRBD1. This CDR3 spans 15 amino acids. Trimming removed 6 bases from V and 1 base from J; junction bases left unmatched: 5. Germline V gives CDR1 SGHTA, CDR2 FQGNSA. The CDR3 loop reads CASSRRTGNTGELFF. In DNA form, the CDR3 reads TGTGCCAGCAGTCGCCGGACAGGGAACACCGGGGAGCTGTTTTTT.

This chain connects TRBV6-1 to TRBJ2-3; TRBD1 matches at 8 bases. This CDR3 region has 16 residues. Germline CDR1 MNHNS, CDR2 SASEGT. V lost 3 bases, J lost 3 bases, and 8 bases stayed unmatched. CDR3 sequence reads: CASSEFRDRKTDTQYF. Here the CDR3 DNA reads TGTGCCAGCAGTGAGTTCCGGGACAGGAAGACAGATACGCAGTATTTT.

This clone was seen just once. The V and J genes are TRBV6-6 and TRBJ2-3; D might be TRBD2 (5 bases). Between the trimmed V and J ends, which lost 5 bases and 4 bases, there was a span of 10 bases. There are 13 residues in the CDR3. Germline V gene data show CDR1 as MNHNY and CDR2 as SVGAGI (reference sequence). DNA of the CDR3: TGTGCCAGCAGTGTACTGAGGGCAGATACGCAGTATTTT. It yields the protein CASSVLRADTQYF.

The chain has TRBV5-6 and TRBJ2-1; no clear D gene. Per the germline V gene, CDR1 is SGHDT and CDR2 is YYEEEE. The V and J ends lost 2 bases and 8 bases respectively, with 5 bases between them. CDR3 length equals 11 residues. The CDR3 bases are TGTGCCAGCAGCTTCATGTATGAGCAGTTCTTC. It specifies CASSFMYEQFF.

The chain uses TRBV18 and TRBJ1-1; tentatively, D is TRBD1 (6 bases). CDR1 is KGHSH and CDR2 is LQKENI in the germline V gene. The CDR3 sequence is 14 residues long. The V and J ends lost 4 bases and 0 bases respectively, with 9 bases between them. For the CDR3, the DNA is TGTGCCAGCTCACTGGACAGCATGAACACTGAAGCTTTCTTT. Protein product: CASSLDSMNTEAFF.

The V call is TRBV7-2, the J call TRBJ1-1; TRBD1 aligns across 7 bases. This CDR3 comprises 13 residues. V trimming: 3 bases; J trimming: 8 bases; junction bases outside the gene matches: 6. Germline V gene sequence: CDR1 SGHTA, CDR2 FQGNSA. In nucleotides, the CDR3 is TGTGCCAGCAGCTTCGGGACAGAAGGGGAAGCTTTCTTT. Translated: CASSFGTEGEAFF.

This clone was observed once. CDR3 DNA sequence: TGTGCCAGCAGCTTAGGCAATTTGGTCTCCTACGAGCAGTACTTC. Its protein is CASSLGNLVSYEQYF. J is TRBJ2-7 and V is TRBV7-9; the D is unclear. Germline V gene data show CDR1 as SEHNR and CDR2 as FQNEAQ (reference sequence). CDR3 length: 15 amino acids. V was cut by 1 base and J by 0 bases, with 10 bases left in between.

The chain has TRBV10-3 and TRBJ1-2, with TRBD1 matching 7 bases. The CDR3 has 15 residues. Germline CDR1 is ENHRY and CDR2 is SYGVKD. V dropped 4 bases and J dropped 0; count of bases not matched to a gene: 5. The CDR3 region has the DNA TGTGCCATCAGTGTTAGACAGGGACCTAACTATGGCTACACCTTC. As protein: CAISVRQGPNYGYTF.

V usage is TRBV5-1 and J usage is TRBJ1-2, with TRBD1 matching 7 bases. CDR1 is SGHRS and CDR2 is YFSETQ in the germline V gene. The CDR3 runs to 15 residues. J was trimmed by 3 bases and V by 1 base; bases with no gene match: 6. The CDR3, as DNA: TGCGCCAGCAGCTTGTCCGCAGGGGGGGACTATGGCTACACCTTC. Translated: CASSLSAGGDYGYTF.

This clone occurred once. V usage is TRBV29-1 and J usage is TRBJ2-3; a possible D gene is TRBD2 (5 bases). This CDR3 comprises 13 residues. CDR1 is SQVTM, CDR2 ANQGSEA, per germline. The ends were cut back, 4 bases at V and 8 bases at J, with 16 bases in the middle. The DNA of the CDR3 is TGCAGCGTTGGGTCCCCGTCAGCGGCTACGCAGTATTTT. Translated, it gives CSVGSPSAATQYF.